A selection of T cell receptor beta chains follows, all from one sample in a study of cytomegalovirus exposure and HLA in healthy donors. Libraries were prepared by immunoSEQ multiplex PCR; TCRdb keeps only in-frame clonotypes and omits some of them. The sample includes tens of thousands of clones, approximately 96% of them seen just once. The sample comprised PBMCs. The receptor set was obtained from a man between 18 and 35 years old in good health and CMV-seronegative. The CDR3 runs from the conserved cysteine through the conserved F or W. A D gene is named only where the DNA matches it firmly. Clone sizes are given selectively: once, few, many, or a class where the clone is expanded.

v_gene	abundance	j_gene	d_gene	CDR3nt	CDR3aa
TRBV2	-	TRBJ1-5	-	TGTGCCAGCAGGGGGCAGTTCAATCAGCCCCAGCATTTT	CASRGQFNQPQHF
TRBV6-1	-	TRBJ2-1	TRBD2	TGTGCCAGCAGTGAGCCGGGACTAGCGGGCCATGAGCAGTTCTTC	CASSEPGLAGHEQFF
TRBV12-5	-	TRBJ1-1	-	TGTGCTAGTGGTCCTGCTGCAGGGTGGAACACTGAAGCTTTCTTT	CASGPAAGWNTEAFF
TRBV19	-	TRBJ2-5	TRBD1	TGTGCCAGTAGTTCTCGGACAGGGATAGAGACCCAGTACTTC	CASSSRTGIETQYF
TRBV6-1	-	TRBJ1-5	-	TGTGCCAGTGAAACGGACAGACGACCCCAGCATTTT	CASETDRRPQHF
TRBV15	-	TRBJ1-1	-	TGTGCCACCAGCAGAGTGAGGGTCACTGAAGCTTTCTTT	CATSRVRVTEAFF
TRBV6-6	-	TRBJ1-4	-	TGTGCCAGCCAGGGGCCGGCTAATGAAAAACTGTTTTTT	CASQGPANEKLFF
TRBV11-2	-	TRBJ2-5	TRBD2	TGTGCCAGCACCGCACGGACTAGCGGAGCCCAAGAGACCCAGTACTTC	CASTARTSGAQETQYF
TRBV19	-	TRBJ1-2	-	TGTGCCAGTAGTATAGAGGAGGGTAACTATGGCTACACCTTC	CASSIEEGNYGYTF
TRBV29-1	-	TRBJ1-5	TRBD1	TGCAGCGTTGAAGATTTAGTGGGACAGGGTGATAGCAATCAGCCCCAGCATTTT	CSVEDLVGQGDSNQPQHF
TRBV10-3	-	TRBJ2-3	TRBD1	TGTGCCATCATGAGGGGACAGGGCACAGATACGCAGTATTTT	CAIMRGQGTDTQYF
TRBV6-1	-	TRBJ1-5	-	TGTGCCAGCAGTGAAGCCGGGGGCAATCAGCCCCAGCATTTT	CASSEAGGNQPQHF
TRBV27	-	TRBJ2-5	TRBD2	TGTGCCAGCAGTTTGACTAGCGGGATTGGTTACCAAGAGACCCAGTACTTC	CASSLTSGIGYQETQYF
TRBV5-1	-	TRBJ2-7	-	TGCGCCAGCAGCTTGGTTTCAGGAAGCTACGAGCAGTACTTC	CASSLVSGSYEQYF
TRBV9	-	TRBJ2-7	TRBD1	TGTGCCAGCAGCCAAGGACAGGGGATGATATACGAGCAGTACTTC	CASSQGQGMIYEQYF
TRBV5-1	-	TRBJ2-2	-	TGCGCCAGCAGCCAAGGATGGGGGGCCGGGGAGCTGTTTTTT	CASSQGWGAGELFF
TRBV5-1	-	TRBJ1-2	-	TGCGCCAGCAGCTTGTATCCCCAGAAAGATGGCTACACCTTC	CASSLYPQKDGYTF
TRBV6-6	-	TRBJ1-1	TRBD1	TGTGCCAGCACCAGACAGGGGGCAAGGGCTTTCTTT	CASTRQGARAFF
TRBV7-9	-	TRBJ1-2	TRBD1	TGTGCCAGCAGCTTAAGTAGTAAGGGGGCGCCCGGCTACACCTTC	CASSLSSKGAPGYTF
TRBV9	-	TRBJ2-7	-	TGTGCCAGCAGTTCCAGCAAGGGGGTTGAGGCTTGGCTGATCCACGAGCAGTACTTC	CASSSSKGVEAWLIHEQYF
TRBV5-1	-	TRBJ2-7	TRBD2	TGCGCCAGCAGCCTCCAGACTAGCGGGGCCAACAAGAGGCACTTC	CASSLQTSGANKRHF
TRBV6-1	-	TRBJ2-1	-	TGTGCCAGCAGTGAAGAAGAGCGAGGCAGTCGGTTCTTC	CASSEEERGSRFF
TRBV7-9	-	TRBJ2-5	TRBD1	TGTGCCAGCAGCCGGGACAGAGAAGAGACCCAGTACTTC	CASSRDREETQYF
TRBV7-8	-	TRBJ1-5	-	TGTGCCAGCAGCCCCGAACGGAGCCGTGGGAGCAATCAGCCCCAGCATTTT	CASSPERSRGSNQPQHF
TRBV19	once	TRBJ2-1	-	TGTGCCAGTAGATTTAGGGTCCGAGGGAGCATAGACGGGAGCCTCTCCTACAATGAGCAGTTCTTC	CASRFRVRGSIDGSLSYNEQFF
TRBV27	-	TRBJ1-5	-	TGTGCCAGCAGTTTATTGACAGATATAGCCTCCGGCAATCAGCCCCAGCATTTT	CASSLLTDIASGNQPQHF
TRBV5-1	-	TRBJ2-3	-	TGCGCCAGCTCCCCAGAACCTAGCACAGATACGCAGTATTTT	CASSPEPSTDTQYF
TRBV14	-	TRBJ2-7	-	TGTGCCAGCAGCCTTGGGGGGGCCATCTACGAGCAGTACTTC	CASSLGGAIYEQYF
TRBV11-2	-	TRBJ2-1	-	TGTGCCAGCAGGTTTTTCGGCGGACGGGGGAGAGGCGAGCAGTTCTTC	CASRFFGGRGRGEQFF
TRBV6-1	-	TRBJ2-1	-	TGTGCCAGCAGTCCTAGCGCTAGAATTTACAATGAGCAGTTCTTC	CASSPSARIYNEQFF
TRBV5-1	-	TRBJ2-1	TRBD2	TGCGCCAGCAGCTTGGAGACTAGCGGGATAAATGAGCAGTTCTTC	CASSLETSGINEQFF
TRBV11-3	once	TRBJ2-2	-	TGTGCCAGCAGCTCCGGGACAAGCTACACCGGGGAGCTGTTTTTT	CASSSGTSYTGELFF
TRBV5-5	-	TRBJ2-3	TRBD2	TGTGCCAGCAGGCGGGCGTCTGCGGGAGGGCCGCAAAGTACGCAGTATTTT	CASRRASAGGPQSTQYF
TRBV5-1	-	TRBJ1-2	TRBD1	TGCGCCAGCAGCTCAGGGGGGTTACGCTTGGGAGGCTACACCTTC	CASSSGGLRLGGYTF
TRBV11-2	-	TRBJ2-2	-	TGTGCCAGCAGCTTAGGACACGCGAACACCGGGGAGCTGTTTTTT	CASSLGHANTGELFF
TRBV27	-	TRBJ2-1	-	TGTGCCAGCAGTTTATCGGGGGGAGAGGCCTACAATGAGCAGTTCTTC	CASSLSGGEAYNEQFF
TRBV6-4	-	TRBJ2-2	-	TGTGCCAGCAGTGACATATCTAACACCGGGGAGCTGTTTTTT	CASSDISNTGELFF
TRBV7-6	-	TRBJ2-2	-	TGTGCCAGCAGCTTCCGACTTTTGAACACCGGGGAGCTGTTTTTT	CASSFRLLNTGELFF
TRBV4-1	-	TRBJ1-2	-	TGCGCCAGCAGCCAAGATCAGACAGTAAACTATGGCTACACCTTC	CASSQDQTVNYGYTF
TRBV19	-	TRBJ2-2	TRBD2	TGTGCCAGTAGGCGACTAGCTGACACCGGGGAGCTGTTTTTT	CASRRLADTGELFF